This passage covers 25 T cell receptor beta chains from one sample sequenced in a study of cytomegalovirus exposure and HLA in healthy donors. The PCR had 60 Vbeta and 13 Jbeta primers. Only in-frame clones appear in the TCRdb table, and some are missing; sequencing was by immunoSEQ multiplex PCR. Of roughly 150,000 clones in the sample, about two thirds were seen once. Input material: PBMCs. The source is a man aged 25-40 years in good health and CMV-seropositive.

This clone was detected a few times. The chain carries TRBV30 and TRBJ1-6; maybe TRBD1 (5 bases). The CDR3 loop spans 12 amino acids. Germline V lookup: CDR1 GTSNPN, CDR2 SVGIG (reference sequence). V lost 0 bases, J lost 10 bases, and 7 bases lay in between. The CDR3 spells CAWSVQDSPLHF. The CDR3 coding sequence is TGTGCCTGGAGTGTACAGGACTCACCCCTCCACTTT.

The chain couples TRBV7-8 to TRBJ1-5; no reliable D call. Per germline, CDR1 SGHVS and CDR2 FQNEAQ. With 1 base removed from V and 4 bases from J, the gap between germline ends came to 14 bases. The CDR3 contains 16 residues. The CDR3: CASSLGRVGRNQPQHF. Here the CDR3 DNA reads TGTGCCAGCAGCTTAGGTCGGGTCGGCAGAAATCAGCCCCAGCATTTT. Filled out from reference TRBV7-8 and TRBJ1-5, the complete variable domain reads GAGVSQSPRYKVAKRGQDVALRCDPISGHVSLFWYQQALGQGPEFLTYFQNEAQLDKSGLPSDRFFAERPEGSVSTLKIQRTQQEDSAVYLCASSLGRVGRNQPQHFGDGTRLSIL.

The chain links TRBV27 to TRBJ2-3, with TRBD2 matching 7 bases. The V segment lost 0 bases and the J segment 0 bases; nucleotides outside the gene matches: 6. CDR1 is MNHEY and CDR2 is SMNVEV in the germline V gene (reference sequence). The CDR3 contains 17 residues. CDR3 protein: CASSLSPSGYSTDTQYF. The CDR3, as DNA: TGTGCCAGCAGTTTATCCCCTAGCGGATACAGCACAGATACGCAGTATTTT.

This chain joins TRBV14 and TRBJ2-1; the D is unclear. V was pared by 0 bases and J by 0 bases, with 9 bases between. Germline CDR1 reads SGHDN; CDR2 reads FVKESK. This CDR3 comprises 16 residues. CDR3 bases: TGTGCCAGCAGCCAAGATCAGGCGAGCTCCTACAATGAGCAGTTCTTC. Translated, it gives CASSQDQASSYNEQFF.

V is TRBV4-1 and J is TRBJ2-3, with D possibly TRBD2 on 6 matching bases. The CDR3 sequence is 17 residues long. Trimming removed 4 bases from V and 2 bases from J, with 19 bases in between. CDR1 is MGHRA and CDR2 is YSYEKL in the germline V gene. The CDR3 DNA reads TGCGCCAGCAGCCGGACCCCGGGACTTCTTACCACAGATACGCAGTATTTT. Protein: CASSRTPGLLTTDTQYF.

The chain couples TRBV27 to TRBJ2-2; no clear D gene. Trimming took 4 bases from V and 5 from J, leaving 8 bases between them. The CDR3 is 13 residues long. CDR1 and CDR2 (germline): MNHEY, SMNVEV (reference sequence). The CDR3 region has the DNA TGTGCCAGCAGTTCCCTCACTACCGGGGAGCTGTTTTTT. It specifies CASSSLTTGELFF.

The chain has TRBV30 and TRBJ1-5; unclear D gene. The CDR3 is 13 amino acids. Germline V gene lookup returns CDR1 GTSNPN and CDR2 SVGIG (reference sequence). Trimming cost V 2 bases and J 5 bases, with 10 bases left between them. In DNA form, the CDR3 reads TGTGCCTGGAGTCCGGATGACTATCAGCCCCAGCATTTT. It is translated as CAWSPDDYQPQHF.

V usage is TRBV2 and J usage is TRBJ2-5; D unclear. The end of the DNA is better explained by TRBJ2-7, so the J call may be wrong. The CDR3 has 12 amino acids. CDR1 and CDR2 (germline): SNHLY, FYNNEI. The DNA of the CDR3 is TGTGCCAGCAGGGCAGACTCCTACGAGCAGTACTTC. This translates into CASRADSYEQYF.

The chain carries TRBV7-3 and TRBJ2-7; maybe TRBD2 (5 bases). CDR1 and CDR2 (germline): SGHTA, FQGTGA. The CDR3 consists of 18 residues. The V gene lost 2 bases and the J gene lost 3 bases, with 23 bases spanning the gap. The CDR3 nucleotides read TGTGCCAGCAGCTTATGTGGACCGGACTGGCTAAAGTTCTACGAGCAGTACTTC. It encodes CASSLCGPDWLKFYEQYF. The variable domain in full, with the rest retrieved from reference TRBV7-3 and TRBJ2-7, is GAGVSQTPSNKVTEKGKYVELRCDPISGHTALYWYRQSLGQGPEFLIYFQGTGAADDSGLPNDRFFAVRPEGSVSTLKIQRTERGDSAVYLCASSLCGPDWLKFYEQYFGPGTRLTVT.

The genes are TRBV7-3 and TRBJ2-7; 7 bases fit TRBD1. The CDR3 is 15 residues long. Germline CDR1 SGHTA, CDR2 FQGTGA. J gave up 3 bases and V 2 bases, and 7 bases lay outside the gene matches. This CDR3 reads CASSLATGMIYEQYF. CDR3 bases: TGTGCCAGCAGCTTAGCGACAGGGATGATCTACGAGCAGTACTTC.

The rearrangement uses TRBV5-6 and TRBJ2-1, with a possible D match to TRBD2 (7 bases). V shed 3 bases and J shed 8 bases, with 12 bases lying between them. Looked up from germline, CDR1 is SGHDT and CDR2 is YYEEEE. This CDR3 is built from 13 residues. DNA of the CDR3: TGTGCCAGCAGCTCCGTAGGGGGGGATGAGCAGTTCTTC. Amino acid sequence: CASSSVGGDEQFF.

V usage is TRBV4-2 and J usage is TRBJ2-3; 10 nucleotides agree with TRBD2. The CDR3 contains 17 residues. The germline V gene encodes CDR1 LGHNA and CDR2 YNFKEQ. The ends lost 0 bases at V and 7 bases at J; junction bases unmatched: 10. The chain's CDR3 is CASSQEGAGGLGNTQYF. The DNA for the CDR3 is TGTGCCAGCAGCCAAGAGGGAGCGGGAGGGCTCGGGAATACGCAGTATTTT.

J is TRBJ2-1 and V is TRBV7-3; D remains unclear. V was cut by 3 bases and J by 4 bases, with 7 bases left in between. Germline CDR1 SGHTA, CDR2 FQGTGA. The CDR3 has 13 amino acids. CDR3 in amino acids: CASSFDQYNEQFF. Written as DNA, the CDR3 is TGTGCCAGCAGCTTTGATCAGTACAATGAGCAGTTCTTC.

The V gene is TRBV6-1, the J gene TRBJ1-3; D uncertain. Trimming took 3 bases from V and 0 from J, leaving 9 bases between them. The CDR3 runs to 15 residues. Germline V gives CDR1 MNHNS, CDR2 SASEGT. CDR3 sequence reads: CASSEEWSSGNTIYF. The CDR3 DNA follows: TGTGCCAGCAGTGAGGAATGGAGCTCTGGAAACACCATATATTTT.

This chain links TRBV7-8 with TRBJ1-4; tentative D call: TRBD1 (5 bases). The CDR3 totals 17 residues. Trimming removed 6 bases from V and 0 bases from J, with 17 bases in between. Per germline, CDR1 SGHVS and CDR2 FQNEAQ. The CDR3 here is CASRAQAGGATNEKLFF. The CDR3 DNA sequence: TGTGCCAGCAGGGCCCAAGCCGGGGGAGCAACTAATGAAAAACTGTTTTTT.

The sample holds a few counts of this clone. The rearrangement joins TRBV4-1 to TRBJ2-5; D might be TRBD2 (6 bases). Trimming took 5 bases from V and 4 from J, leaving 17 bases between them. From germline, CDR1 is MGHRA and CDR2 YSYEKL. The CDR3 loop spans 15 amino acids. In DNA, the CDR3 is TGCGCCAGCAGCGTGGAGCGCTCGGGAGCAGAGACCCAGTACTTC. The encoded protein is CASSVERSGAETQYF.

This clone was seen more than once but under ten times. This sequence joins TRBV9 and TRBJ2-3; 7 bases are shared with TRBD1. The CDR3 totals 15 residues. CDR1 and CDR2 from the germline V gene are SGDLS and YYNGEE. Trimming cost V 4 bases and J 4 bases; bases outside gene matches: 9. CDR3 sequence: CASSHPGTDSDTQYF. The CDR3 bases are TGTGCCAGCAGCCATCCCGGGACAGACTCAGATACGCAGTATTTT.

This chain uses TRBV15 with TRBJ1-1; D perhaps matches TRBD1 (6 bases). This CDR3 has 16 residues. The ends were cut back, 1 base at V and 1 base at J, with 13 bases in the middle. CDR1 is LNHNV and CDR2 is YYDKDF in the germline V gene (reference sequence). The CDR3 sequence: CATSRAGAGRNTEAFF. Written as DNA, the CDR3 is TGTGCCACCAGCAGAGCAGGGGCAGGTCGGAACACTGAAGCTTTCTTT.

This chain joins TRBV9 and TRBJ2-7; D is perhaps TRBD1 (5 bases). The CDR3 extends over 13 amino acids. V shed 4 bases and J shed 3 bases, with 11 bases lying between them. Germline V gene sequence: CDR1 SGDLS, CDR2 YYNGEE. The CDR3 DNA reads as TGTGCCAGCAGCCGCGGACAAGTCTACGAGCAGTACTTC. It encodes CASSRGQVYEQYF.

J is TRBJ2-5 and V is TRBV18, with D perhaps matching TRBD1 (6 bases). The J call may be faulty, since TRBJ2-7 better matches the DNA end. The length of the CDR3 is 17 residues. The V gene's germline CDR1 is KGHSH and CDR2 LQKENI. The CDR3 nucleotides are TGTGCCAGCTCACCAGGGGGACAAGCCAAAAGCTCCTACGAGCAGTACTTC. Translated: CASSPGGQAKSSYEQYF.

This chain joins TRBV7-6 and TRBJ2-7; 8 bases agree with TRBD2. The CDR3 has 17 residues. From germline, CDR1 is SGHVS and CDR2 FNYEAQ. The junction had 14 bases not matched to a gene; V was cut back by 5 bases and J by 2 bases. The CDR3 region is CASSPGGGALLTYEQYF. DNA of the CDR3: TGTGCCAGCAGCCCCGGGGGGGGCGCTCTACTTACCTACGAGCAGTACTTC.

This clone came up a few times. This rearrangement joins TRBV12-5 to TRBJ2-7; TRBD1 matches at 10 bases. V lost 1 base to trimming and J lost 7 bases; unmatched junction nucleotides: 4. The length of the CDR3 is 14 residues. Germline CDR1 is LGHNT and CDR2 is FRNRAP. CDR3 nucleotide sequence: TGTGCTAGTGGTTTGGGGGGACAGGGGCGAGAGCAGTACTTC. This encodes CASGLGGQGREQYF.

V gene TRBV28 combines with J gene TRBJ1-2; TRBD1 matches at 7 bases. The CDR3 runs to 14 residues. From germline, CDR1 is MDHEN and CDR2 SYDVKM. V was clipped by 3 bases and J by 2 bases; unmatched bases: 3. The CDR3 region has the DNA TGTGCCAGCAGTTTGCCGACAGGGAACTATGGCTACACCTTC. Translating it yields CASSLPTGNYGYTF.

The rearrangement uses TRBV4-1 and TRBJ2-7, with 9 nucleotides matching TRBD2. V dropped 5 bases and J dropped 3; count of bases not matched to a gene: 11. This CDR3 contains 16 residues. Germline assignment: CDR1 MGHRA and CDR2 YSYEKL. CDR3 DNA sequence: TGCGCCAGCAGCACAAGGGAAGCGGGAGGCGACTACGAGCAGTACTTC. Amino acids: CASSTREAGGDYEQYF.

The rearrangement links TRBV11-2 to TRBJ1-1; no firm D call. This CDR3 contains 12 residues. Germline V lookup: CDR1 SGHAT, CDR2 FQNNGV. V was pared by 2 bases and J by 11 bases, with 12 bases between. This CDR3 is CASSLSTGRAFF. In DNA, the CDR3 is TGTGCCAGCAGCTTAAGTACGGGAAGGGCTTTCTTT.